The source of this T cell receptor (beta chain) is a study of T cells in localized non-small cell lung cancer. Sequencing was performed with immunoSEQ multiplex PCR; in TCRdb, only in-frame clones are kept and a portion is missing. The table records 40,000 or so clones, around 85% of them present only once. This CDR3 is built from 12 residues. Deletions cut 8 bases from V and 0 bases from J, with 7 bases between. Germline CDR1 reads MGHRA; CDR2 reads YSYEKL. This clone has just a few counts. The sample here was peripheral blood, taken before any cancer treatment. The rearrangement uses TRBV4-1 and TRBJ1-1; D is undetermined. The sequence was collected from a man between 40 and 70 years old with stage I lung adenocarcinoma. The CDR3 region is CASRHLNTEAFF. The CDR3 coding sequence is TGCGCCAGCCGACACTTGAACACTGAAGCTTTCTTT.